This TCR beta chain was sequenced for a study of identical twins. The study, taken as a whole, reports: Modelling underestimated the level of out-of-frame TCR alpha sharing observed in monozygotic twins.

This clonotype was counted ten times or more. Its cognate antigen is unknown. Each CDR3 protein gets one entry after TCRdb re-called the 5' RACE reads with MiXCR. The repertoire holds 200,000 to 300,000 distinct CDR3 sequences, with 7% as singletons. This CDR3 region has 15 residues. The V gene lost 6 bases and the J gene lost 4 bases, with 16 bases spanning the gap. The sample was also linked to a second study, of yellow fever vaccine responses in identical twins.

The source of this sequence is a woman under 30 in good health. V is TRBV12-3 or TRBV12-4 and J is TRBJ2-1; TRBD2 is a possible D gene (7 bases). The sample consisted of memory (CD45RO+) T cells sorted from blood. The CDR3 nucleotides read TGTGCCAGCAGCTTGGGGGGGGGCAGATACAATGAGCAGTTCTTC. It translates to CASSLGGGRYNEQFF.